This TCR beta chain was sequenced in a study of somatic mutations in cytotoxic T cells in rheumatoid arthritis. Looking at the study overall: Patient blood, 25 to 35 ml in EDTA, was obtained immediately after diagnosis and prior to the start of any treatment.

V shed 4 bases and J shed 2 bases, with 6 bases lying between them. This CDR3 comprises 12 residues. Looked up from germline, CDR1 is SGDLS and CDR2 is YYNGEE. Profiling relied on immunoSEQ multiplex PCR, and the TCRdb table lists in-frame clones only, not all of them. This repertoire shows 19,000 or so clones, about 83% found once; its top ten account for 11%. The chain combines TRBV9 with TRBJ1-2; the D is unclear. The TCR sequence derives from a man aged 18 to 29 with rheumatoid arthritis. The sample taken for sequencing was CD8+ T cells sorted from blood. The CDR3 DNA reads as TGTGCCAGCAGCCTTGACAACTATGGCTACACCTTC. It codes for CASSLDNYGYTF.